These 30 T cell receptor beta chains were sequenced from one sample in a study of T-cell reconstitution after alpha-beta-depleted transplantation in children. Preparation of the TCRbeta library was carried out with unique molecular identifiers. Each CDR3 protein is one row after TCRdb ran MiXCR on the PCR reads. The sample comprises 500,000 or so distinct CDR3 sequences, about 31% of which are singletons, and under 3% rests with the top ten. The starting material was PBMCs from the stem cell graft donor, obtained from the stem cell graft. The receptors originated from a human donor who donated a stem cell graft to a child with aplastic anemia.

The chain is built from TRBV27 and TRBJ2-5; TRBD2 might be the D (6 bases). Germline-derived CDR1 and CDR2 are MNHEY and SMNVEV (reference sequence). V lost 4 bases and J 9 bases, leaving 12 bases between the germline ends. The CDR3 contains 12 residues. Written as DNA, the CDR3 is TGTGCCAGCAGTTGGCGGGGAGGCGCCCAGTACTTC. Translated, it gives CASSWRGGAQYF.

On this clonotype itself: The junction departs from the called germline gene at one end, perhaps through a read error. The chain recombines TRBV5-4 with TRBJ1-2; no definite D call. This CDR3 comprises 16 residues. Per the germline V gene, CDR1 is SGHNT and CDR2 is YYREEE (reference sequence). CDR3 protein: CASCLGVYPDNYGYTF. The CDR3 DNA reads as TGTGCCAGCTGCTTGGGTGTTTATCCGGATAACTATGGCTACACCTTC.

This rearrangement joins TRBV20-1 to TRBJ2-1, with D perhaps matching TRBD1 (7 bases). CDR3 length equals 15 residues. V gave up 2 bases and J gave up 9 bases, with 20 bases separating them. Germline CDR1 reads DFQATT; CDR2 reads SNEGSKA (reference sequence). CDR3 residues: CSARRGLGGKVEQFF. DNA for the CDR3: TGCAGTGCTAGAAGGGGGCTTGGCGGGAAGGTTGAGCAGTTCTTC.

This clonotype was counted a few times. CDR3 bases: TGTGCCAGCTCCTTACGGGGAGCCAGGGCAGACGAGACCCAGTACTTC. Protein: CASSLRGARADETQYF. The chain links TRBV5-6 to TRBJ2-5; TRBD1 or TRBD2 may be the D gene (5 bases each). V lost 7 bases and J 5 bases, leaving 24 bases between the germline ends. The germline gives CDR1 SGHDT, CDR2 YYEEEE. This CDR3 region has 16 residues.

V and J are TRBV5-5 and TRBJ2-4; no clear D. The length of the CDR3 is 14 residues. Germline CDR1 and CDR2: SGHKS and YYEKEE (reference sequence). The V end lost 3 bases, the J end lost 1 base, and 8 bases lay between the germline ends. CDR3 in DNA: TGTGCCAGCAGCTGGCAGTGGGCCAAAAACATTCAGTACTTC. It yields the protein CASSWQWAKNIQYF.

The CDR3 protein is CASSQVTGRATDTQYF. For the CDR3, the DNA is TGCGCCAGCAGCCAAGTAACCGGGAGGGCCACAGATACGCAGTATTTT. The V call is TRBV4-3, the J call TRBJ2-3; 8 nucleotides align to TRBD2. Losses at the gene ends were 1 base for V and 2 bases for J; bases not matched to a gene: 5. The CDR3 runs 16 residues. CDR1 and CDR2 (germline): LGHNA, YSLEER.

The chain employs TRBV7-7 and TRBJ2-2; TRBD1 matches 8 bases. The CDR3 is 13 amino acids. The trim removed 6 bases at V and 6 bases at J, leaving 3 bases unmatched. Germline CDR1 reads SSHAT; CDR2 reads FNYEAQ (reference sequence). The CDR3 reads CASSSTGAGELFF. In DNA, the CDR3 is TGTGCCAGCAGTTCGACAGGGGCCGGGGAGCTGTTTTTT.

The genes are TRBV9 and TRBJ1-6; no clear D gene. Between the trimmed V and J ends, which lost 4 bases and 10 bases, there was a span of 18 bases. The CDR3 extends over 15 amino acids. The germline V gene has CDR1 SGDLS and CDR2 YYNGEE. CDR3 DNA sequence: TGTGCCAGCAGCCCCCAGCCGGAGGCACGGTCACCCCTCCACTTT. Translating it yields CASSPQPEARSPLHF. The complete variable domain, with remaining parts taken from reference TRBV9 and TRBJ1-6, reads DSGVTQTPKHLITATGQRVTLRCSPRSGDLSVYWYQQSLDQGLQFLIQYYNGEERAKGNILERFSAQQFPDLHSELNLSSLELGDSALYFCASSPQPEARSPLHFGNGTRLTVT.

This clonotype has only a few counts. V is TRBV6-5 and J is TRBJ1-6, with unresolved D. The CDR3 is 13 residues long. The germline gives CDR1 MNHEY, CDR2 SVGAGI. Trimming left V 0 bases short and J 10 bases short, with 7 bases between. DNA for the CDR3: TGTGCCAGCAGTTACTCAGCGGGGTCACCCCTCCACTTT. Translated: CASSYSAGSPLHF.

There are a few counts of this clonotype. The J gene is TRBJ2-5, the V gene TRBV9; no reliable D call. The CDR3 consists of 14 residues. V was clipped by 3 bases and J by 5 bases, with 14 bases between them. CDR1 is SGDLS, CDR2 YYNGEE, per germline. The DNA of the CDR3 is TGTGCCAGCAGCGCACGACCTGGACGGGAGACCCAGTACTTC. Translating gives CASSARPGRETQYF. Based on the CDR3 plus reference TRBV9 and TRBJ2-5, the full variable domain is DSGVTQTPKHLITATGQRVTLRCSPRSGDLSVYWYQQSLDQGLQFLIQYYNGEERAKGNILERFSAQQFPDLHSELNLSSLELGDSALYFCASSARPGRETQYFGPGTRLLVL.

This clonotype showed up just a few times. This sequence joins TRBV20-1 and TRBJ2-1; D perhaps matches TRBD2 (5 bases). CDR3 size: 14 residues. The V end was cut by 3 bases, the J end by 0 bases, with 9 bases between. In germline, CDR1 is DFQATT, CDR2 SNEGSKA (reference sequence). The CDR3 DNA sequence: TGCAGTGCTAGTCAAGGGAGCTCCTACAATGAGCAGTTCTTC. It codes for CSASQGSSYNEQFF.

The table lists this clonotype with a few counts. The chain joins TRBV18 to TRBJ2-6; weak D call: TRBD1 (5 bases). Trimming took 2 bases from V and 0 from J, leaving 11 bases between them. CDR1 KGHSH and CDR2 LQKENI come from the germline V gene. This CDR3 is 17 amino acids long. The chain's CDR3 is CASSPTTVSSGANVLTF. The CDR3 region has the DNA TGTGCCAGCTCACCAACGACAGTTAGCTCTGGGGCCAACGTCCTGACTTTC.

V and J are TRBV5-4 and TRBJ2-7, with 10 nucleotides matching TRBD1. Losses at the gene ends were 5 bases for V and 4 bases for J; bases not matched to a gene: 9. This CDR3 is built from 15 residues. Germline CDR1 and CDR2: SGHNT and YYREEE (reference sequence). As DNA, the CDR3 is TGTGCCAGCAGTAGAGAAGGGACAGGGGTTTACGAGCAGTACTTC. This codes for CASSREGTGVYEQYF.

This clonotype appeared a few times. The chain's CDR3 is CSASRSQGNTEAFF. The CDR3, as DNA: TGCAGTGCTAGCCGCTCACAGGGGAACACTGAAGCTTTCTTT. The V call is TRBV20-1, the J call TRBJ1-1; a possible D gene is TRBD1 (6 bases). The CDR3 runs 14 residues. CDR1 and CDR2 from the germline V gene are DFQATT and SNEGSKA (reference sequence). V lost 3 bases and J 1 base, leaving 12 bases between the germline ends.

In its sample, this clonotype was seen a few times. V is TRBV12-3 or TRBV12-4 and J is TRBJ2-1, with 11 bases fitting TRBD2. The length of the CDR3 is 15 residues. With 1 base clipped from V and 9 bases from J, the junction kept 5 bases outside the gene matches. This CDR3 reads CASSLGLAGKGEQFF. In nucleotides, the CDR3 is TGTGCCAGCAGTTTAGGACTAGCGGGAAAGGGTGAGCAGTTCTTC.

The table lists this clonotype with a few counts. This chain uses TRBV28 with TRBJ2-1; D is unresolved. The CDR3 is made up of 15 amino acids. V lost 6 bases and J lost 0, with 12 bases in between. Germline V gives CDR1 MDHEN, CDR2 SYDVKM. The CDR3 sequence: CASSPGVSSYNEQFF. The CDR3 DNA sequence: TGTGCCAGCAGCCCCGGAGTGAGCTCCTACAATGAGCAGTTCTTC.

The rearrangement links TRBV4-2 to TRBJ1-2; 8 positions match TRBD1. Losses at the gene ends were 0 bases for V and 4 bases for J; bases not matched to a gene: 4. Germline V CDR1 and CDR2: LGHNA, YNFKEQ. There are 15 residues in the CDR3. The CDR3 DNA reads as TGTGCCAGCAGCCAAGAGGGGCAGGGGGCCTATGGCTACACCTTC. As protein: CASSQEGQGAYGYTF.

The chain is built from TRBV7-2 and TRBJ2-2; 7 bases agree with TRBD2. The CDR3 spans 17 residues. CDR1 and CDR2 (germline): SGHTA, FQGNSA. V was pared by 1 base and J by 4 bases, with 9 bases of the junction left unmatched. The CDR3 loop reads CASSLVGGSGATGELFF. The CDR3 DNA reads as TGTGCCAGCAGCTTAGTAGGAGGGAGCGGGGCCACCGGGGAGCTGTTTTTT.

This clonotype has only a few counts. The gene calls are TRBV7-6 and TRBJ2-1; TRBD2 matches at 10 bases. The CDR3 is 16 residues long. Germline CDR1 is SGHVS and CDR2 is FNYEAQ. V dropped 5 bases and J dropped 1; count of bases not matched to a gene: 5. CDR3 in amino acids: CASSKTSGSSYNEQFF. CDR3 nucleotide sequence: TGTGCCAGCAGCAAGACTAGCGGGTCATCCTACAATGAGCAGTTCTTC.

The chain has TRBV7-2 and TRBJ1-4, with TRBD1 matching over 9 bases. From germline, CDR1 is SGHTA and CDR2 FQGNSA. The CDR3 runs 17 residues. Trimming cost V 5 bases and J 3 bases; bases outside gene matches: 10. The CDR3 DNA reads TGTGCCAGCAGCCCAGGGACAGGGAAGTTAGCTAATGAAAAACTGTTTTTT. Amino acids: CASSPGTGKLANEKLFF.

The sample holds a few counts of this clonotype. The chain recombines TRBV5-1 with TRBJ2-1; 9 positions match TRBD2. Trimming at V came to 3 bases and at J to 0 bases, leaving 1 base not matched to a gene. Per germline, CDR1 SGHRS and CDR2 YFSETQ. CDR3 length: 15 amino acids. This chain's CDR3 is CASSSSGNSYNEQFF. Here the CDR3 DNA reads TGCGCCAGCAGCTCTAGCGGGAACTCCTACAATGAGCAGTTCTTC.

The chain links TRBV9 to TRBJ1-1, with D possibly being TRBD1 (5 bases). The germline V and J ends were trimmed by 0 bases and 1 base, with 10 bases remaining between them. The CDR3 sequence is 15 residues long. CDR1 is SGDLS and CDR2 is YYNGEE in the germline V gene. CDR3 in amino acids: CASSVDPGTNTEAFF. The CDR3 nucleotides read TGTGCCAGCAGCGTAGATCCGGGGACGAACACTGAAGCTTTCTTT.

The chain employs TRBV18 and TRBJ2-2, with 8 nucleotides matching TRBD1. The CDR3 sequence is 14 residues long. Germline V CDR1 and CDR2: KGHSH, LQKENI. V was pared by 5 bases and J by 6 bases, with 5 bases of the junction left unmatched. The CDR3 protein is CASSTTGDAGELFF. CDR3 DNA sequence: TGTGCCAGCTCAACGACAGGGGACGCCGGGGAGCTGTTTTTT.

The J gene is TRBJ1-5, the V gene TRBV12-3 or TRBV12-4; D gene uncertain. Trimming removed 6 bases at V and 0 bases at J, with 12 bases between. This CDR3 region has 15 residues. The CDR3, as DNA: TGTGCCAGCAGCCCTACCGGGATTAGCAATCAGCCCCAGCATTTT. Protein sequence: CASSPTGISNQPQHF.

V gene TRBV7-2 combines with J gene TRBJ2-5; TRBD2 might be the D (5 bases). The CDR3 is 14 residues long. V was trimmed by 4 bases and J by 5 bases, leaving 14 bases between them. CDR1 and CDR2 (germline): SGHTA, FQGNSA. In nucleotides, the CDR3 is TGTGCCAGCAGCTCCATGGGGAGCCGGGAGACCCAGTACTTC. This translates into CASSSMGSRETQYF.

This clonotype appeared a few times. V gene TRBV20-1 combines with J gene TRBJ2-1; maybe TRBD1 (5 bases). The CDR3 is 20 residues long. Per the germline V gene, CDR1 is DFQATT and CDR2 is SNEGSKA (reference sequence). The V and J ends lost 0 bases and 4 bases respectively, with 28 bases between them. The CDR3 DNA reads as TGCAGTGCTAGAGATACGGACCTAAATAGGGGTCGGCGGCTTTACAATGAGCAGTTCTTC. Amino acid sequence: CSARDTDLNRGRRLYNEQFF.

The rearrangement uses TRBV20-1 and TRBJ2-5; 9 bases map to TRBD1. This CDR3 region has 16 residues. The ends lost 6 bases at V and 5 bases at J; junction bases unmatched: 16. The V gene's germline CDR1 is DFQATT and CDR2 SNEGSKA (reference sequence). The CDR3 here is CSAQASRTGVKETQYF. In nucleotides, the CDR3 is TGCAGTGCACAAGCTTCCCGGACAGGGGTAAAGGAGACCCAGTACTTC.

This clonotype was seen a handful of times. V gene TRBV12-3 or TRBV12-4 combines with J gene TRBJ2-7; 9 nucleotides line up with TRBD2. The CDR3 contains 18 residues. With 3 bases clipped from V and 2 bases from J, the junction kept 14 bases outside the gene matches. CDR3 nucleotide sequence: TGTGCCAGCAGTTTGTCTAGCGGGATTCGAAACGAGGCCTACGAGCAGTACTTC. Translated: CASSLSSGIRNEAYEQYF.

In this sample, this clonotype turned up many times. The rearrangement uses TRBV28 and TRBJ2-7; 10 bases match TRBD2. V lost 6 bases and J lost 3; bases outside the gene matches: 5. Germline assignment: CDR1 MDHEN and CDR2 SYDVKM. This CDR3 comprises 14 residues. The CDR3 DNA sequence: TGTGCCAGCAGGGGAGCGGGAGGGATCTACGAGCAGTACTTC. It is translated as CASRGAGGIYEQYF.

This clonotype has a handful of counts. The gene calls are TRBV20-1 and TRBJ2-7, with D tentatively TRBD1 (6 bases). CDR3 length equals 11 residues. The V gene lost 2 bases and the J gene lost 8 bases, with 10 bases spanning the gap. Germline values: CDR1 DFQATT, CDR2 SNEGSKA (reference sequence). This CDR3 reads CSARTGSQQYF. The CDR3 DNA reads as TGCAGTGCTAGAACAGGGTCCCAGCAGTACTTC.